This T cell receptor beta chain derives from a study of CD8 T cells in ankylosing spondylitis. General study results and limits: There was reportedly significant enrichment of clones that were disease-linked in matched ankylosing spondylitis synovial fluid. Clones linked with disease were CD8+ and fairly uncommon in the peripheral blood. Made up of under 10 highly homologous variants, a TCR beta motif appeared characteristic of ankylosing spondylitis blood.

Scientists made TCR beta libraries using quantitative 5'-RACE with molecular barcodes. Each CDR3 protein gets one entry after TCRdb re-called the 5' RACE reads with MiXCR. The data contain about 440,000 distinct CDR3 sequences, 15% to 20% of them singletons. Germline V CDR1 and CDR2: GTSNPN, SVGIG (reference sequence). This CDR3 contains 11 residues. V lost 8 bases and J lost 3, with 10 bases in between. Notes on this clonotype: Its target is not known.

V gene TRBV30 combines with J gene TRBJ2-5; D remains unclear. Material: blood, either unsorted or a sorted T cell fraction (not recorded which). This clonotype was sampled from a male donor with ankylosing spondylitis. The DNA of the CDR3 is TGTGCCAGGGTTAGTAAAGAGACCCAGTACTTC. This translates into CARVSKETQYF.